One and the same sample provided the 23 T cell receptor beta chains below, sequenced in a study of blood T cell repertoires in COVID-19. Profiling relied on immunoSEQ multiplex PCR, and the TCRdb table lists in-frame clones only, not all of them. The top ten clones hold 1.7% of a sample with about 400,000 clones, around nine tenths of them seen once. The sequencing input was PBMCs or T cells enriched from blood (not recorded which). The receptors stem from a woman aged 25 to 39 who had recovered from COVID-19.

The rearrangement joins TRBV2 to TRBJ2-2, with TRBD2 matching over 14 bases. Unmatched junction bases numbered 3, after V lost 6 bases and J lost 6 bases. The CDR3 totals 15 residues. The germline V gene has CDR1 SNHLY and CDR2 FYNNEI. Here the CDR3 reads CASRMTSGGAGELFF. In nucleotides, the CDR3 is TGTGCCAGCAGGATGACTAGCGGGGGGGCCGGGGAGCTGTTTTTT. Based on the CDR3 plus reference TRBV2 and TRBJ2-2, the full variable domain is EPEVTQTPSHQVTQMGQEVILRCVPISNHLYFYWYRQILGQKVEFLVSFYNNEISEKSEIFDDQFSVERPDGSNFTLKIRSTKLEDSAMYFCASRMTSGGAGELFFGEGSRLTVL.

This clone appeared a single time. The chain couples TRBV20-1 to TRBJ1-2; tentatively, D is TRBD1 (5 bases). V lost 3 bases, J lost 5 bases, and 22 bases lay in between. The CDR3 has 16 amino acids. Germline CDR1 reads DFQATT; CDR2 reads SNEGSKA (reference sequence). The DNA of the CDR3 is TGCAGTGCTAGTGAGGACCCCGACAGTTCCTTGTATGGCTACACCTTC. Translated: CSASEDPDSSLYGYTF.

CDR3 in amino acids: CASGQAPYGYTF. In nucleotides, the CDR3 is TGCGCCAGCGGACAGGCGCCATATGGCTACACCTTC. The rearrangement links TRBV4-1 to TRBJ1-2; 7 bases match TRBD1. V was pared by 8 bases and J by 5 bases, with 5 bases of the junction left unmatched. CDR1 MGHRA and CDR2 YSYEKL come from the germline V gene. CDR3 length equals 12 residues.

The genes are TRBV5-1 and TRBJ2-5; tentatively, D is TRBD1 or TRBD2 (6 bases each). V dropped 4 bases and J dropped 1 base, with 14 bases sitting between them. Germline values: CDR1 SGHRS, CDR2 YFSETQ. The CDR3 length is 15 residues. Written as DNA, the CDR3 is TGCGCCAGCAGCCTGGAGGGGGTAGCCCAAGAGACCCAGTACTTC. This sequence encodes CASSLEGVAQETQYF. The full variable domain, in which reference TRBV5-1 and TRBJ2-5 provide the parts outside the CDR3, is KAGVTQTPRYLIKTRGQQVTLSCSPISGHRSVSWYQQTPGQGLQFLFEYFSETQRNKGNFPGRFSGRQFSNSRSEMNVSTLELGDSALYLCASSLEGVAQETQYFGPGTRLLVL.

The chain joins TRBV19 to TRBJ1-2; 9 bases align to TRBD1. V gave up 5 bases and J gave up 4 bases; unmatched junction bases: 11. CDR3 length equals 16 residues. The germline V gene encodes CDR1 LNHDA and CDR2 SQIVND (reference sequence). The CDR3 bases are TGTGCCAGTAGTCGCCCTACGGACAGGGGAAGCTATGGCTACACCTTC. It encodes CASSRPTDRGSYGYTF. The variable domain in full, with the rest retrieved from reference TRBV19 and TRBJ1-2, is DGGITQSPKYLFRKEGQNVTLSCEQNLNHDAMYWYRQDPGQGLRLIYYSQIVNDFQKGDIAEGYSVSREKKESFPLTVTSAQKNPTAFYLCASSRPTDRGSYGYTFGSGTRLTVV.

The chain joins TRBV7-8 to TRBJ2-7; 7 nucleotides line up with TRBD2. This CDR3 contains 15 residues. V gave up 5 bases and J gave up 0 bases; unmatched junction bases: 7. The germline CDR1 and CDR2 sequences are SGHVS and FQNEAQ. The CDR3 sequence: CASSVVRESSYEQYF. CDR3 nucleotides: TGTGCCAGCAGCGTAGTGCGGGAGAGCTCCTACGAGCAGTACTTC.

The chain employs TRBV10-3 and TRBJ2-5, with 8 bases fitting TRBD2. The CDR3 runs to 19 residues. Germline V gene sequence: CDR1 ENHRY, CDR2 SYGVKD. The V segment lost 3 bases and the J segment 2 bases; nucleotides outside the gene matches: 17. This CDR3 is CAISDPVLERGKAQETQYF. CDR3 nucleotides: TGTGCCATCAGTGACCCCGTACTCGAGCGGGGGAAGGCGCAAGAGACCCAGTACTTC.

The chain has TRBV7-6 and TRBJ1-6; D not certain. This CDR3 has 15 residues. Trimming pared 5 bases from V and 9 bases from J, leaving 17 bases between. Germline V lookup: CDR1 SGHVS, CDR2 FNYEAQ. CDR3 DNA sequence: TGTGCCAGCAGCGCAACAACGGGCGGGATTTCACCCCTCCACTTT. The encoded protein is CASSATTGGISPLHF.

CDR3 region: CASRSVSGNEQFF. The CDR3 DNA is TGTGCCAGCAGATCTGTTTCAGGCAATGAGCAGTTCTTC. This chain joins TRBV25-1 and TRBJ2-1; D is unresolved. This CDR3 spans 13 amino acids. CDR1 and CDR2 from the germline V gene are MGHDK and SYGVNS. Trimming removed 6 bases at V and 6 bases at J, with 12 bases between.

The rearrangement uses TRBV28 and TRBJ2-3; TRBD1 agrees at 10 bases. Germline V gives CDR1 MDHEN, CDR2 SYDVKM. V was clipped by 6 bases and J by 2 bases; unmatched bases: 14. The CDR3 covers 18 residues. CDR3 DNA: TGTGCCAGCAGGACAGGGGGCGGGGGGCTTGGCCCCACAGATACGCAGTATTTT. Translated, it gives CASRTGGGGLGPTDTQYF.

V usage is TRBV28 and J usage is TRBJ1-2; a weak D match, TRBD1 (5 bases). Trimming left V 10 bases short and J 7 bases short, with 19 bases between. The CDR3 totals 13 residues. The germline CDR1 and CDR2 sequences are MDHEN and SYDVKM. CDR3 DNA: TGTGCCACCCAGAGGGGAGGGGTTGGTGGCTACACCTTC. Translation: CATQRGGVGGYTF.

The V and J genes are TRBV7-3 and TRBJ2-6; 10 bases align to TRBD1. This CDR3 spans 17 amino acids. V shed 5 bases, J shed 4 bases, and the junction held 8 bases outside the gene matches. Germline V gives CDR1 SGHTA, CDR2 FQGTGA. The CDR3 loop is CASSNRQGAVGANVLTF. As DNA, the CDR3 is TGTGCCAGCAGCAATAGACAGGGGGCTGTCGGGGCCAACGTCCTGACTTTC.

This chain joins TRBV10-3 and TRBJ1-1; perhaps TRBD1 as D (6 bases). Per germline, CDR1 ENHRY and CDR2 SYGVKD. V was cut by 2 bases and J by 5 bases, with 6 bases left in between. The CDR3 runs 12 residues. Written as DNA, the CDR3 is TGTGCCATCAGTGAGACAGGGACTGAAGCTTTCTTT. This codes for CAISETGTEAFF.

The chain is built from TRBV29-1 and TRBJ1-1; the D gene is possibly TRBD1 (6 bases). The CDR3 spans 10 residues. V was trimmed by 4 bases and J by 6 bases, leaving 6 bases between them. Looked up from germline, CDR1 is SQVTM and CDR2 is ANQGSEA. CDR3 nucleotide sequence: TGCAGCGTTGGGACAGCTGAAGCTTTCTTT. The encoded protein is CSVGTAEAFF.

The CDR3 DNA sequence: TGCGCCAGCAGTGGGGGAAAGTTACAGGGGTGCGCAGATACGCAGTATTTT. Protein sequence: CASSGGKLQGCADTQYF. This sequence joins TRBV10-1 and TRBJ2-3, with TRBD1 matching 7 bases. CDR3 length equals 17 residues. Germline assignment: CDR1 WNHNN and CDR2 SYGVQD (reference sequence). Trimming removed 4 bases from V and 4 bases from J; junction bases left unmatched: 14.

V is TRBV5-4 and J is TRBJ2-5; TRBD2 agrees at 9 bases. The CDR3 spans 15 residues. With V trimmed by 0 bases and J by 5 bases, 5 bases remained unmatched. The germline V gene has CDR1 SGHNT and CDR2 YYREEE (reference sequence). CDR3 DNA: TGTGCCAGCAGCTTGGACCTTACTAGCGGGGAGACCCAGTACTTC. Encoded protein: CASSLDLTSGETQYF.

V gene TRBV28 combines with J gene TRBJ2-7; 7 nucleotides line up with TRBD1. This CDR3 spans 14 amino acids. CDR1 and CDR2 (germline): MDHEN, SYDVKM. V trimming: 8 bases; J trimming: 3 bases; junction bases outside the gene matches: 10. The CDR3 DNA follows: TGTGCCAGCTGTTCAGGACAGGTCAACTACGAGCAGTACTTC. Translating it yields CASCSGQVNYEQYF.

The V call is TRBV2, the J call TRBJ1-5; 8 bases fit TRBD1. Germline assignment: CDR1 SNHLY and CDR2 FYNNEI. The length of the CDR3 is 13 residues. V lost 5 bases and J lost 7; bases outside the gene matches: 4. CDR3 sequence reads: CASSQGAGQPQHF. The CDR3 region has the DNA TGTGCCAGCAGTCAGGGGGCTGGGCAGCCCCAGCATTTT. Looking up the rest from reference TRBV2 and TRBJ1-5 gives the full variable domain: EPEVTQTPSHQVTQMGQEVILRCVPISNHLYFYWYRQILGQKVEFLVSFYNNEISEKSEIFDDQFSVERPDGSNFTLKIRSTKLEDSAMYFCASSQGAGQPQHFGDGTRLSIL.

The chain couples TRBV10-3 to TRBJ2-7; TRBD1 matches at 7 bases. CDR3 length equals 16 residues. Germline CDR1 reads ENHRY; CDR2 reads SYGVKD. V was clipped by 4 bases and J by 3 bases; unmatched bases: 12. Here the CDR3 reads CAISVRLQGKYYEQYF. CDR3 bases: TGTGCCATCAGTGTAAGACTACAGGGGAAGTACTACGAGCAGTACTTC.

The CDR3 here is CAIGGSEQFF. The CDR3 DNA sequence: TGTGCCATCGGAGGGTCTGAGCAGTTCTTC. This chain links TRBV10-3 with TRBJ2-1, with D maybe TRBD2 (6 bases). The germline CDR1 and CDR2 sequences are ENHRY and SYGVKD. V was shortened by 8 bases and J by 9 bases, with 8 bases between the two germline ends. This CDR3 is built from 10 residues.

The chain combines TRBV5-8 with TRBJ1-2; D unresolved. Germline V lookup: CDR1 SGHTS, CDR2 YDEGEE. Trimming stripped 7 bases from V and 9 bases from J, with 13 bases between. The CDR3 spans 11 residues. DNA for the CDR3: TGTGCCAGCCGATGGACGGGGAGCTACACCTTC. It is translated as CASRWTGSYTF.

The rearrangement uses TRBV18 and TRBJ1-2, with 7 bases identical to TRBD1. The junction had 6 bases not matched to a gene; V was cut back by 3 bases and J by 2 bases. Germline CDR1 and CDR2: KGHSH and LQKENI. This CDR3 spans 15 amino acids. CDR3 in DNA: TGTGCCAGCTCACCCTCCAACAGGGGAAACTATGGCTACACCTTC. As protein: CASSPSNRGNYGYTF.

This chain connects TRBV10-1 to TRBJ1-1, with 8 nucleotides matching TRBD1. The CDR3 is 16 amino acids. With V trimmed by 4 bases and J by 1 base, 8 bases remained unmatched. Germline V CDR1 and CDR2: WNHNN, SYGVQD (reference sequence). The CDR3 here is CASSGDRTVGNTEAFF. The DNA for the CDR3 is TGCGCCAGCAGTGGGGACAGGACCGTTGGGAACACTGAAGCTTTCTTT.